These T cell receptor beta chains were read from a single sample in a study of cytomegalovirus exposure and HLA in healthy donors. The assay was immunoSEQ multiplex PCR, and TCRdb's table has in-frame clones only and misses some. The sample lists some 180,000 clones; around 80% were seen once. Material: PBMCs. The receptor set was obtained from a girl between 5 and 17 years old in good health and CMV-seropositive. The CDR3 runs from the conserved cysteine through the conserved F or W. The D gene is left open where the match is weak. The size field is filled for only some rows; it gives once, few, many or a size class.

j_call: TRBJ2-5
v_call: TRBV30
clone_size: -
d_call: TRBD2
cdr3_nt: TGTCTCGCCCGGGAGGTGGCGGGAGGGGAGACCCAGTACTTC
cdr3_aa: CLAREVAGGETQYF

j_call: TRBJ2-5
v_call: TRBV7-3
clone_size: -
d_call: TRBD1
cdr3_nt: TGTGCCAGCAGCCCACAGGGGGTAGAGACCCAGTACTTC
cdr3_aa: CASSPQGVETQYF

j_call: TRBJ2-7
v_call: TRBV5-5
clone_size: -
d_call: -
cdr3_nt: TGTGCCAGCAGCTTGGGCGGGTTAGCCTACGAGCAGTACTTC
cdr3_aa: CASSLGGLAYEQYF

j_call: TRBJ2-1
v_call: TRBV2
clone_size: -
d_call: -
cdr3_nt: TGTGCCAGCAGTGACCAGTACAATGAGCAGTTCTTC
cdr3_aa: CASSDQYNEQFF

j_call: TRBJ2-1
v_call: TRBV5-4
clone_size: once
d_call: -
cdr3_nt: TGTGCCAGCAGCTCCTCAGGGGGGACCACCTACAATGAGCAGTTCTTC
cdr3_aa: CASSSSGGTTYNEQFF

j_call: TRBJ1-4
v_call: TRBV4-1
clone_size: -
d_call: TRBD1
cdr3_nt: TGCGCCAGCAGCCAAGGACAGGGCTCCGAAAAACTGTTTTTT
cdr3_aa: CASSQGQGSEKLFF

j_call: TRBJ1-2
v_call: TRBV30
clone_size: -
d_call: -
cdr3_nt: TGTGCCTGGACGAGGGTAGCCTATGGCTACACCTTC
cdr3_aa: CAWTRVAYGYTF

j_call: TRBJ2-7
v_call: TRBV6-1
clone_size: -
d_call: TRBD1
cdr3_nt: TGTGCCAGCAGTGAAGCTGCGACAGGGTCCTACGAGCAGTACTTC
cdr3_aa: CASSEAATGSYEQYF

j_call: TRBJ2-4
v_call: TRBV5-5
clone_size: few
d_call: -
cdr3_nt: TGTGCCAGCAGCTTGAGGGGCCAGGCAGCCAAAAACATTCAGTACTTC
cdr3_aa: CASSLRGQAAKNIQYF

j_call: TRBJ2-7
v_call: TRBV30
clone_size: -
d_call: TRBD2
cdr3_nt: TGTGCCTGGAGCCGGCTAGCGGGAGAGAACGAGCAGTACTTC
cdr3_aa: CAWSRLAGENEQYF

j_call: TRBJ2-7
v_call: TRBV6-1
clone_size: -
d_call: -
cdr3_nt: TGTGCCAGCAGTGAACCTTACGAGCAGTACTTC
cdr3_aa: CASSEPYEQYF

j_call: TRBJ2-7
v_call: TRBV5-6
clone_size: -
d_call: -
cdr3_nt: TGTGCCAGCAGCTGGGTTCGGGGGAGTCTGTACGAGCAGTACTTC
cdr3_aa: CASSWVRGSLYEQYF

j_call: TRBJ2-3
v_call: TRBV7-9
clone_size: -
d_call: -
cdr3_nt: TGTGCCAGCACCCTGACAGCGATAGATACGCAGTATTTT
cdr3_aa: CASTLTAIDTQYF

j_call: TRBJ2-7
v_call: TRBV5-1
clone_size: -
d_call: TRBD2
cdr3_nt: TGCGCCAGCAGCTCGACTAGCGGCGTCTCCTACGAGCAGTACTTC
cdr3_aa: CASSSTSGVSYEQYF

j_call: TRBJ1-2
v_call: TRBV9
clone_size: -
d_call: -
cdr3_nt: TGTGCCAGCAGCGCGGGGGGTTTTTATGGCTACACCTTC
cdr3_aa: CASSAGGFYGYTF

j_call: TRBJ1-4
v_call: TRBV7-9
clone_size: once
d_call: -
cdr3_nt: TGTGCCAGCAGCCCGAAGTGGGGCGCGAGGGAAAAACTGTTTTTT
cdr3_aa: CASSPKWGAREKLFF